The 30 T cell receptor beta chains reported below all come from one sample, sequenced in a study of T cells in Graves' hyperthyroidism and ophthalmopathy. What was amplified from RNA transcripts were TCR beta CDR3 regions. A first-round RT-PCR of the TCR CDR3 used the HTBI primer set. In TCRdb, the multiplex PCR reads were re-called with MiXCR into one record per CDR3 protein. The sample comprises 400,000 or so distinct CDR3 sequences, about 16% of which are singletons, and approximately 20% rests with the top ten. Input material: blood. The source is a woman in her fifties or sixties with Graves' ophthalmopathy.

There are many counts of this clonotype. The chain recombines TRBV3-1 with TRBJ1-1; D is uncertain. The CDR3 loop spans 18 amino acids. V lost 0 bases and J 6 bases, leaving 23 bases between the germline ends. The germline gives CDR1 LGHDT, CDR2 YNNKEL (reference sequence). CDR3 sequence: CASSQDYDSGYASAEAFF. The CDR3, as DNA: TGTGCCAGCAGCCAAGACTACGATTCGGGGTACGCGTCCGCTGAAGCTTTCTTT.

This clonotype was counted at least ten times. CDR3 nucleotide sequence: TGTGCCAGCAGTTACTGGGCTAGCGGGAGGGGTGAGCAGTTCTTC. It encodes CASSYWASGRGEQFF. This chain joins TRBV6-2 or TRBV6-3 and TRBJ2-1, with 12 bases aligning to TRBD2. The V and J ends lost 1 base and 9 bases, in that order; junction bases with no gene match: 4. Germline V gene sequence: CDR1 MNHEY, CDR2 SVGEGT. This CDR3 contains 15 residues.

The table lists this clonotype with a few counts. The chain recombines TRBV6-1 with TRBJ2-1; D could derive from TRBD1 or TRBD2 (5 bases each). Germline V gene sequence: CDR1 MNHNS, CDR2 SASEGT. Between the trimmed V and J ends, which lost 7 bases and 7 bases, there was a span of 14 bases. The CDR3 runs to 13 residues. CDR3 coding DNA: TGTGCCAGCACGCGAGGGGTAACAAATGAGCAGTTCTTC. It encodes CASTRGVTNEQFF.

This clonotype was recorded many times. The chain recombines TRBV12-3 or TRBV12-4 with TRBJ2-5; D tentatively reads TRBD1 or TRBD2 (5 bases each). Trimming removed 3 bases from V and 10 bases from J, with 12 bases in between. The CDR3 runs to 12 residues. The CDR3 region has the DNA TGTGCCAGCAGTTTGGTGGGGCGGGTCCAGTACTTC. Protein sequence: CASSLVGRVQYF.

This clonotype appeared many times. The chain recombines TRBV2 with TRBJ2-2; D gene uncertain. The CDR3 runs to 15 residues. In germline, CDR1 is SNHLY, CDR2 FYNNEI. V lost 3 bases and J 5 bases, leaving 13 bases between the germline ends. CDR3 coding DNA: TGTGCCAGCAGTGACTCGCTAGTCACGACCGGGGAGCTGTTTTTT. It codes for CASSDSLVTTGELFF.

This clonotype was detected a few times. The chain joins TRBV20-1 to TRBJ1-1; TRBD1 agrees at 7 bases. This CDR3 region has 14 residues. After removal of 6 bases from V and 4 bases from J, the junction contained 11 bases not matched to a gene. Germline V gene data show CDR1 as DFQATT and CDR2 as SNEGSKA (reference sequence). CDR3 residues: CSARPTGRGTEAFF. The CDR3 DNA reads TGCAGTGCCCGTCCGACAGGGCGCGGCACTGAAGCTTTCTTT.

J is TRBJ2-7 and V is TRBV11-3, with TRBD1 matching over 7 bases. The germline gives CDR1 SGHNT, CDR2 YENEEA. This CDR3 contains 16 residues. V trimming: 4 bases; J trimming: 0 bases; junction bases outside the gene matches: 9. The CDR3 loop reads CASSWRQGTTSYEQYF. The CDR3 DNA reads TGTGCCAGCAGCTGGCGACAGGGAACCACCTCCTACGAGCAGTACTTC.

The V gene is TRBV3-1, the J gene TRBJ2-2; weak D call: TRBD2 (6 bases). The CDR3 is made up of 17 amino acids. Germline V gene data show CDR1 as LGHDT and CDR2 as YNNKEL (reference sequence). Trimming left V 4 bases short and J 3 bases short, with 18 bases between. The CDR3 here is CASSLKGAGIYTGELFF. CDR3 sequence (DNA): TGTGCCAGCAGCCTTAAAGGGGCGGGGATCTACACCGGGGAGCTGTTTTTT.

The table lists this clonotype with a few counts. The chain couples TRBV28 to TRBJ1-3; D is unresolved. Trimming took 3 bases from V and 2 from J, leaving 5 bases between them. Germline V lookup: CDR1 MDHEN, CDR2 SYDVKM. There are 13 residues in the CDR3. For the CDR3, the DNA is TGTGCCAGCAGTTTGCAGACTGGAAACACCATATATTTT. This codes for CASSLQTGNTIYF.

V gene TRBV6-1 combines with J gene TRBJ1-1; 11 bases match TRBD1. V was clipped by 6 bases and J by 1 base; unmatched bases: 4. From germline, CDR1 is MNHNS and CDR2 SASEGT. This CDR3 has 15 amino acids. The CDR3 spells CASSGGQGANTEAFF. The CDR3 coding sequence is TGTGCCAGCAGCGGAGGACAGGGGGCGAACACTGAAGCTTTCTTT.

The rearrangement links TRBV7-6 to TRBJ2-1; 7 bases are shared with TRBD2. The J call may be incorrect, as the DNA end agrees better with TRBJ2-7. CDR1 SGHVS and CDR2 FNYEAQ come from the germline V gene. The CDR3 spans 14 residues. The DNA of the CDR3 is TGTGCCAGCAGCTTTTCTAGCGGAACCAATGAGCAGTACTTC. Amino acid sequence: CASSFSSGTNEQYF.

This clonotype was counted between two and nine times. This chain uses TRBV27 with TRBJ1-5; the D is unclear. V was cut by 11 bases and J by 2 bases, with 16 bases left in between. The CDR3 consists of 14 residues. CDR1 and CDR2 (germline): MNHEY, SMNVEV (reference sequence). The CDR3 DNA reads TGTGCCTCTGGGGAGCCCTCTCGCAATCAGCCCCAGCATTTT. This encodes CASGEPSRNQPQHF.

The J gene is TRBJ2-5, the V gene TRBV5-1; 12 bases map to TRBD2. Unmatched junction bases numbered 6, after V lost 4 bases and J lost 5 bases. This CDR3 has 15 residues. Looked up from germline, CDR1 is SGHRS and CDR2 is YFSETQ. CDR3 region: CASSATSGRTETQYF. The CDR3 nucleotides read TGCGCCAGCAGCGCGACTAGCGGGAGAACGGAGACCCAGTACTTC.

Only a few counts were recorded for this clonotype. This chain joins TRBV7-9 and TRBJ1-3; 7 positions match TRBD1. Looked up from germline, CDR1 is SEHNR and CDR2 is FQNEAQ (reference sequence). The V gene end was trimmed by 3 bases and the J gene end by 0 bases; junction bases not matched to a gene: 14. The CDR3 loop spans 19 amino acids. Written as DNA, the CDR3 is TGTGCCAGCAGCTTCCCAGGGGGGGCAGACGCCAGCTCTGGAAACACCATATATTTT. Translating gives CASSFPGGADASSGNTIYF.

This clonotype appeared many times. The chain recombines TRBV27 with TRBJ2-1, with 10 bases matching TRBD1. J lost 7 bases, V lost 6 bases, and 9 bases had no gene match. The CDR3 spans 15 residues. Germline CDR1 and CDR2: MNHEY and SMNVEV (reference sequence). The CDR3 DNA sequence: TGTGCCAGCAGACGAGACAGGGGGCAGTTTAATGAGCAGTTCTTC. Residues: CASRRDRGQFNEQFF.

This chain connects TRBV5-1 to TRBJ2-3, with D hard to call. Germline V gene sequence: CDR1 SGHRS, CDR2 YFSETQ. Trimming removed 0 bases from V and 4 bases from J, with 15 bases in between. The CDR3 consists of 16 residues. CDR3 in DNA: TGCGCCAGCAGCTTGGGTATTGGGTCCCGGCCAGATACGCAGTATTTT. This encodes CASSLGIGSRPDTQYF.

In its sample, this clonotype was seen a few times. V gene TRBV5-1 combines with J gene TRBJ2-5; D is undetermined. This CDR3 is 12 amino acids long. Between the trimmed V and J ends, which lost 4 bases and 4 bases, there was a span of 8 bases. The germline V gene has CDR1 SGHRS and CDR2 YFSETQ. The CDR3 nucleotides read TGCGCCAGCAGCCCGGAACGAGAGACCCAGTACTTC. Its protein is CASSPERETQYF.

The table lists this clonotype with many counts. V gene TRBV12-3 or TRBV12-4 combines with J gene TRBJ1-2; D is undetermined. The CDR3 length is 16 residues. Trimming removed 6 bases at V and 7 bases at J, with 24 bases between. For the CDR3, the DNA is TGTGCCAGCAGCCCAACCCCATTAGAGGGTAATATTGGCTACACCTTC. The encoded protein is CASSPTPLEGNIGYTF.

This clonotype was found a few times. CDR3 nucleotides: TGTGCCAGCAGTTACACTAGCCCCTACGAGCAGTACTTC. Translation: CASSYTSPYEQYF. The rearrangement links TRBV6-2 or TRBV6-3 to TRBJ2-7; TRBD2 might be the D (6 bases). Trimming left V 2 bases short and J 2 bases short, with 7 bases between. The CDR3 length is 13 residues. Germline V gene data show CDR1 as MNHEY and CDR2 as SVGEGT.

The V and J genes are TRBV29-1 and TRBJ2-3; no clear D. V shed 0 bases and J shed 2 bases, with 3 bases lying between them. The CDR3 consists of 12 residues. Germline-derived CDR1 and CDR2 are SQVTM and ANQGSEA. The CDR3 protein is CSVEDLTDTQYF. For the CDR3, the DNA is TGCAGCGTTGAAGATCTCACAGATACGCAGTATTTT.

The chain combines TRBV6-5 with TRBJ2-5; D perhaps matches TRBD1 (7 bases). The CDR3 is made up of 17 amino acids. Germline assignment: CDR1 MNHEY and CDR2 SVGAGI. The V end lost 1 base, the J end lost 5 bases, and 20 bases lay between the germline ends. In DNA form, the CDR3 reads TGTGCCAGCAGTTACTGGGGTGGAGGGGGCGCGTTGGAGACCCAGTACTTC. Translated, it gives CASSYWGGGGALETQYF.

Concerning this clonotype: A much larger clone differs by one base, so this may be a read error. The chain uses TRBV28 and TRBJ1-5; 7 bases agree with TRBD1. Germline CDR1 reads MDHEN; CDR2 reads SYDVKM. The CDR3 covers 15 residues. With V trimmed by 11 bases and J by 6 bases, 16 bases remained unmatched. CDR3 amino acids: CAGKPPTGTGQPQHF. The CDR3 nucleotides are TGTGCCGGCAAACCGCCGACAGGGACCGGTCAGCCCCAGCATTTT.

This clonotype was observed many times. This chain links TRBV3-1 with TRBJ2-3, with 11 bases fitting TRBD2. With 0 bases clipped from V and 6 bases from J, the junction kept 11 bases outside the gene matches. The germline V gene has CDR1 LGHDT and CDR2 YNNKEL (reference sequence). This CDR3 is 18 amino acids long. The CDR3 protein is CASSQDGGSGRARDTQYF. The CDR3 DNA follows: TGTGCCAGCAGCCAAGATGGGGGTAGCGGGAGGGCCAGGGATACGCAGTATTTT.

This clonotype was counted many times. V is TRBV20-1 and J is TRBJ2-1; 8 nucleotides match TRBD2. CDR1 is DFQATT and CDR2 is SNEGSKA in the germline V gene (reference sequence). J was trimmed by 7 bases and V by 0 bases; bases with no gene match: 8. The CDR3 sequence is 15 residues long. The CDR3 spells CSARDGREGRNEQFF. In DNA form, the CDR3 reads TGCAGTGCTAGAGATGGTCGGGAGGGCCGGAATGAGCAGTTCTTC.

V is TRBV7-9 and J is TRBJ2-7; a weak D match, TRBD1 (5 bases). The germline gives CDR1 SEHNR, CDR2 FQNEAQ (reference sequence). V gave up 5 bases and J gave up 7 bases, with 21 bases separating them. CDR3 size: 15 residues. CDR3 amino acids: CASSPRLDRDGEQYF. DNA of the CDR3: TGTGCCAGCAGCCCCCGACTTGACAGAGATGGGGAGCAGTACTTC.

This clonotype was recorded many times. The chain links TRBV24-1 to TRBJ2-2; 9 nucleotides match TRBD1. This CDR3 comprises 15 residues. The germline V gene encodes CDR1 KGHDR and CDR2 SFDVKD. Trimming cost V 4 bases and J 4 bases; bases outside gene matches: 3. The CDR3 nucleotides read TGTGCCACCAGTGACAGGACAGGGGTCACCGGGGAGCTGTTTTTT. Its translation: CATSDRTGVTGELFF.

In this sample, this clonotype turned up many times. CDR3: CASRPGLNTEAFF. DNA of the CDR3: TGTGCCAGCAGACCCGGTTTGAACACTGAAGCTTTCTTT. The chain uses TRBV6-1 and TRBJ1-1; no clear D gene. The CDR3 spans 13 residues. Germline CDR1 reads MNHNS; CDR2 reads SASEGT. V dropped 6 bases and J dropped 0 bases, with 8 bases sitting between them.

This clonotype was detected only a few times. The V gene is TRBV19, the J gene TRBJ2-1, with D unresolved. This CDR3 is built from 14 residues. Germline lookup yields CDR1 LNHDA and CDR2 SQIVND (reference sequence). V lost 1 base and J lost 3, with 7 bases in between. The CDR3 reads CASSIAANYNEQFF. The DNA for the CDR3 is TGTGCCAGTAGTATAGCGGCAAACTACAATGAGCAGTTCTTC.

The table lists this clonotype with a few counts. The chain recombines TRBV6-4 with TRBJ1-2; 8 nucleotides agree with TRBD1. Germline V gives CDR1 MRHNA, CDR2 SNTAGT. The CDR3 runs to 13 residues. V lost 6 bases to trimming and J lost 11 bases; unmatched junction nucleotides: 11. The CDR3 spells CASSPGQDGFYTF. CDR3 nucleotides: TGTGCCAGCAGCCCGGGACAGGATGGGTTTTACACCTTC.

This clonotype was seen repeatedly, ten times or more. The rearrangement uses TRBV7-8 and TRBJ2-3, with D perhaps TRBD1 (8 bases). The CDR3 is 16 amino acids. Trimming removed 4 bases at V and 0 bases at J, with 14 bases between. Looked up from germline, CDR1 is SGHVS and CDR2 is FQNEAQ. The CDR3 loop reads CASSSTGGESTDTQYF. The CDR3 bases are TGTGCCAGCAGCTCTACAGGGGGGGAAAGCACAGATACGCAGTATTTT.